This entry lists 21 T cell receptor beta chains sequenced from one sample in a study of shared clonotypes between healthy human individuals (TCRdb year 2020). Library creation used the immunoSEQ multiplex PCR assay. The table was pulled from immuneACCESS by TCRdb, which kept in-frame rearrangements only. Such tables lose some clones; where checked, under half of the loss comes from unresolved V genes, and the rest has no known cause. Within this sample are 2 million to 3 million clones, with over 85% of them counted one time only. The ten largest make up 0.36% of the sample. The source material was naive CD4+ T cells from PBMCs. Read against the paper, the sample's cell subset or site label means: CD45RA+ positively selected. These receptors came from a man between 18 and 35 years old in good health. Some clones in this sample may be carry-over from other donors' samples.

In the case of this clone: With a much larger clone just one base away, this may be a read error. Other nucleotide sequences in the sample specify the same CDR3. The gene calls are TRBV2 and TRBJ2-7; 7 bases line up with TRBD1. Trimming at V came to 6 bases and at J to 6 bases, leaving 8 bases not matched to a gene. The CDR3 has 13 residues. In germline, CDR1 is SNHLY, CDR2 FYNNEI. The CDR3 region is CASSDDRAREQYF. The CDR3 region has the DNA TGTGCCAGCAGCGATGACAGGGCTCGCGAGCAGTACTTC.

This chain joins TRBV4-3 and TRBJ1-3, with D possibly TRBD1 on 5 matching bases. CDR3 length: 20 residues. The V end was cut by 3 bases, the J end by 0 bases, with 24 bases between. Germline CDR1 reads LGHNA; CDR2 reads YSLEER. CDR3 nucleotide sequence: TGCGCCAGCAGCCACACCGCGGGGACCCCGGGACTGCGCTCTGGAAACACCATATATTTT. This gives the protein CASSHTAGTPGLRSGNTIYF.

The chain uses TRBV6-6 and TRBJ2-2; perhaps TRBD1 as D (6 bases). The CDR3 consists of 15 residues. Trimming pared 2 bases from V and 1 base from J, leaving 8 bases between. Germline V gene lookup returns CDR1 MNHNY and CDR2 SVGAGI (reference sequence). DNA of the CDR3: TGTGCCAGCAGTTACCTGACAGGGAACACCGGGGAGCTGTTTTTT. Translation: CASSYLTGNTGELFF.

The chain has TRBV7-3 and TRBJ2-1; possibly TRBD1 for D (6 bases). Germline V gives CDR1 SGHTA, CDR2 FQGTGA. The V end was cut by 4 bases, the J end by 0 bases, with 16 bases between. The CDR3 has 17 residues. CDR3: CASSSVETGSSYNEQFF. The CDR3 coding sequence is TGTGCCAGCAGCTCAGTCGAAACAGGGAGCTCCTACAATGAGCAGTTCTTC.

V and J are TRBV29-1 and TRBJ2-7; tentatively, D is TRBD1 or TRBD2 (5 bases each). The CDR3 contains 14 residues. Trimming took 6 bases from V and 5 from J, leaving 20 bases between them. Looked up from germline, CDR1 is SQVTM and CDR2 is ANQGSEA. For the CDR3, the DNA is TGCAGCGTAACCACCGGGACCGTATTAAACGAGCAGTACTTC. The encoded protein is CSVTTGTVLNEQYF.

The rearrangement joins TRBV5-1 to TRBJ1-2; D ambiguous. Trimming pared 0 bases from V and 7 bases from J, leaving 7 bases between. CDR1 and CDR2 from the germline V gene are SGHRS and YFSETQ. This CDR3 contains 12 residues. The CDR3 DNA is TGCGCCAGCAGCTTGGAAACCGCTGGCTACACCTTC. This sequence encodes CASSLETAGYTF.

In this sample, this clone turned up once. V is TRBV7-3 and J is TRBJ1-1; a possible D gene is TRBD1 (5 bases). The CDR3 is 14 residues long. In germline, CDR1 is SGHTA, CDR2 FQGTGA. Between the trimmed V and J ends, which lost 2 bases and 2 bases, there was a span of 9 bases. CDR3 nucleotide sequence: TGTGCCAGCAGCTTATCGGGACCCAACACTGAAGCTTTCTTT. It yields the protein CASSLSGPNTEAFF.

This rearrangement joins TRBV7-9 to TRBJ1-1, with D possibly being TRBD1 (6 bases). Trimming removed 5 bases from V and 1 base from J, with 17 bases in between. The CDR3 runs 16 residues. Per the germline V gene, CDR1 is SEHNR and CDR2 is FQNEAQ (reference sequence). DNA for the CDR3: TGTGCCAGCAGCCCCCCCCTCAGGGGAAAGAACACTGAAGCTTTCTTT. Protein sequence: CASSPPLRGKNTEAFF.

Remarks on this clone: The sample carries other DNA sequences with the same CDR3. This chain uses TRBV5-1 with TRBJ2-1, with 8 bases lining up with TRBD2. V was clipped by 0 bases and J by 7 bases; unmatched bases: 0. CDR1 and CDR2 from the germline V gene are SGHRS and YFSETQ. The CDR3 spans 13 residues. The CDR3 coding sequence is TGCGCCAGCAGCTTGGGACTAGCGAATGAGCAGTTCTTC. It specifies CASSLGLANEQFF.

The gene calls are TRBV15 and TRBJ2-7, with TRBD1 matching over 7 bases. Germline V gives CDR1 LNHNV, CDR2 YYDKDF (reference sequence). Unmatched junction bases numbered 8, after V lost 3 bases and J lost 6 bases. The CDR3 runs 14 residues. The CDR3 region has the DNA TGTGCCACCAGCAGGGGCGACAGGGACGCCGAGCAGTACTTC. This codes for CATSRGDRDAEQYF.

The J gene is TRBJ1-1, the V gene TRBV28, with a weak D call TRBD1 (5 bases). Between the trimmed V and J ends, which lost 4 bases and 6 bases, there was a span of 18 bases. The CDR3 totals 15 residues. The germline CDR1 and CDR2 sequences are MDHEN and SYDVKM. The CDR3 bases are TGTGCCAGCAGTTACCCCGGGACGATGAGTGCTGAAGCTTTCTTT. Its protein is CASSYPGTMSAEAFF. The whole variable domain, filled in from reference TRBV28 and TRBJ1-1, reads DVKVTQSSRYLVKRTGEKVFLECVQDMDHENMFWYRQDPGLGLRLIYFSYDVKMKEKGDIPEGYSVSREKKERFSLILESASTNQTSMYLCASSYPGTMSAEAFFGQGTRLTVV.

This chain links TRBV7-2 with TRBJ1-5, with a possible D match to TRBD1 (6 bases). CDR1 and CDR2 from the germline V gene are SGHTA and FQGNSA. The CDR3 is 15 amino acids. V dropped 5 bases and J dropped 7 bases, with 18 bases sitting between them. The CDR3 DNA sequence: TGTGCCAGCAGCCCCACGGCAGGGGCATGGCAGCCCCAGCATTTT. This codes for CASSPTAGAWQPQHF. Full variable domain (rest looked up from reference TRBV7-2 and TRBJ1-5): GAGVSQSPSNKVTEKGKDVELRCDPISGHTALYWYRQSLGQGLEFLIYFQGNSAPDKSGLPSDRFSAERTGGSVSTLTIQRTQQEDSAVYLCASSPTAGAWQPQHFGDGTRLSIL.

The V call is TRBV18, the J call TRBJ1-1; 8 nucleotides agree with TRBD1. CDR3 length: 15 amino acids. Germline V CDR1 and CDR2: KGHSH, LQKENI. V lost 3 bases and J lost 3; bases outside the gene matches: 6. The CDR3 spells CASSPTGVGDTEAFF. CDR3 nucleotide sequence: TGTGCCAGCTCACCGACAGGGGTGGGGGACACTGAAGCTTTCTTT.

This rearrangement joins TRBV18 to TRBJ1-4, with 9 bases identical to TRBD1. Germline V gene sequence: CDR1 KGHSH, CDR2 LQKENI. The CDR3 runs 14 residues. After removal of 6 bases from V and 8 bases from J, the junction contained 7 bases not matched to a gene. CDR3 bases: TGTGCCAGCTCCCAACAGGGGGCAAGGGAAAAACTGTTTTTT. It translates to CASSQQGAREKLFF.

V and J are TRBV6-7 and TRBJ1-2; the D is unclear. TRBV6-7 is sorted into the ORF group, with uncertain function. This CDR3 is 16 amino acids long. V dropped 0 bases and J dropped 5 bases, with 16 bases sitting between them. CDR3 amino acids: CASSYSALVYRYGYTF. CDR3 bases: TGTGCCAGCAGTTACTCAGCTCTGGTTTATCGGTATGGCTACACCTTC.

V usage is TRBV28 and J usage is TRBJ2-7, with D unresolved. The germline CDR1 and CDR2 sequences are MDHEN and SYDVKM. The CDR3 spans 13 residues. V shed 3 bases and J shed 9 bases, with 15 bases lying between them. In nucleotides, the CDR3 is TGTGCCAGCAGTTTTTTGGCCCTCCCGGGGCAGTACTTC. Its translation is CASSFLALPGQYF.

CDR3 sequence: CASSDLGELLLYRFYEQYF. In DNA, the CDR3 is TGCGCCAGCAGTGATTTGGGGGAACTACTACTTTACCGGTTCTACGAGCAGTACTTC. The rearrangement joins TRBV10-1 to TRBJ2-7; either TRBD1 or TRBD2 may supply D (5 bases each). V lost 3 bases and J 3 bases, leaving 27 bases between the germline ends. Germline assignment: CDR1 WNHNN and CDR2 SYGVQD (reference sequence). CDR3 length: 19 residues.

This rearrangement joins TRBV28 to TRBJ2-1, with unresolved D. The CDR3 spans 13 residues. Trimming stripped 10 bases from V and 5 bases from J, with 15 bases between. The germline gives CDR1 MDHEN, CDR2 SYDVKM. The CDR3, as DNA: TGTGCCACCCAGTGGTCAAGGAACAATGAGCAGTTCTTC. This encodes CATQWSRNNEQFF.

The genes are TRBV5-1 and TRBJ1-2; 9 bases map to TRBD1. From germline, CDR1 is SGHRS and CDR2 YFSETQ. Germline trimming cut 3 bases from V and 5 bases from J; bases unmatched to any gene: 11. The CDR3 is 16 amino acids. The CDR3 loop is CASSYAPVGTGYGYTF. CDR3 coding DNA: TGCGCCAGCAGCTACGCCCCCGTGGGGACAGGGTATGGCTACACCTTC.

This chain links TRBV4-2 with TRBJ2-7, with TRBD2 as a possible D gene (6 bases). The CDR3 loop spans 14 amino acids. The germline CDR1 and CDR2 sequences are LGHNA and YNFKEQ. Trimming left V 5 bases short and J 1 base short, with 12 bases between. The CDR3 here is CASSSRDSSYEQYF. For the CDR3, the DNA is TGTGCCAGCAGCAGCCGGGACTCGTCCTACGAGCAGTACTTC.

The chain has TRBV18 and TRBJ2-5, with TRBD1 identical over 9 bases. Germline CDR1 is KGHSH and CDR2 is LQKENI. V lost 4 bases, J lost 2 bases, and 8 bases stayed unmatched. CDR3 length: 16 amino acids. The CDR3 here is CASSRTTGQGQETQYF. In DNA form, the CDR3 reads TGTGCCAGCTCACGAACGACGGGACAGGGACAAGAGACCCAGTACTTC.